This entry features one TCR beta chain sequence. There is no known antigen for this receptor. Base qualities are missing; no much larger clone stands one base away. The donors were healthy, HIV-negative adults who had no recently reported acute infections or vaccinations. Only Caucasian adults living in Nashville, Tennessee, USA were represented among the donors. CD4+ T cells were enriched through magnetic negative selection, after which naive cells were positively selected on CD45RA and the remaining negative fraction served as the memory subset. Blood was collected by leukapheresis, and PBMCs were isolated by Ficoll-Histopaque density gradient centrifugation and then cryopreserved in liquid nitrogen vapor phase. Analytical flow cytometry was used to check the purity and quantity of each magnetically sorted T cell population. Each sorted fraction had its genomic DNA isolated and then quantified by UV absorbance on a Nanodrop 2000c.

The record originates from a study of shared clonotypes between healthy human individuals (TCRdb year 2020). Broadly, across the study: The cohort included a few men and two women between 18 and 49 years of age. Leukapheresis yielded between about 0.94 and 8.9 billion PBMCs per donor. Different laboratories and diverse techniques were used to prepare libraries and sequence TCR repertoires, to increase sequencing depth and limit assay-specific biases. The study deeply sequenced blood TCR repertoires of five healthy adults to estimate repertoire size and the extent of clonotype sharing between individuals. Per donor, three plates each were used for CD4 naive and CD4 memory, two for CD8 naive, and one for CD8 memory. Broader findings and caveats from the paper: Pairwise subsampling led to the expectation that sequencing depth would affect the degree of clonotype sharing among donors. Across a handful of donors, about 5.2% of naive CD4, 3.5% of naive CD8, 2.3% of memory CD4, and 0.4% of memory CD8 clonotypes were shared. Estimated clonotype richness was generally larger for naive than for memory subsets. Rarefaction of sorted-subset datasets indicated incomplete sequencing despite the large sequencing depth. Because the study included a small number of donors, the genetic and exposure-history diversity represented was limited. Sampling was limited to blood, and TCR repertoires in tissue likely differ from TCR repertoires in blood. Higher generation probabilities were observed for clonotypes shared by all four sorted-subset donors than for non-shared clonotypes.

Using the deep immunoSEQ assay, multiplex PCR amplified TCR CDR3 regions from genomic DNA. Genomic DNA extracted from each cell subset was distributed evenly over all wells of several immunoSEQ 96-well plates, and each plate served as one replicate. For sorted subsets, each replicate PCR was loaded with 150 to 250 ng genomic DNA, equivalent to about 30,000 T cell genomes. Purified libraries were measured with a Qubit 3.0 fluorometer, size-checked on a Bioanalyzer 2100, and measured again with the KAPA Library Quantification kit. Each immunoSEQ 96-well plate was sequenced on its own single-read 150-cycle Illumina NextSeq 550 flow cell. The source study handled its data this way. The immunoSEQ output contained only junctional sequences without quality scores, so filtering could not match that applied to full-length reads. Sequences were annotated with PyIR, a Python wrapper for IgBLAST v1.9, using IMGT germline references to assign V/J genes and CDR3. Reads with weak V/J assignments (E-value above 1e-6), missing CDR3, stop codons, out-of-frame junctions, or ambiguous translated residues were removed. A V3J clonotype was defined by an identical inferred V gene, J gene, and CDR3 amino acid sequence. Percentage overlap between repertoires was calculated by dividing the number of shared unique clonotypes by the size of the smaller repertoire. Three approaches were used to assess repertoire richness: RTK rarefaction, the Chao1 estimator, and Recon v2.1 estimates of unobserved clonotypes. Generation probabilities were computed with OLGA for all TCRbeta clonotypes obtained by the gDNA method from several donors. TCRdb's version of the immuneACCESS table is confined to in-frame rearrangements and falls short of the full clone set. An unresolved V gene accounts for under half of the shortfall where checked; the remainder is of unknown origin. V and J calls and clone size are given by that table; D and trimming were obtained from the DNA. A total of 150,000 to 200,000 clones appear in this sample, 65% to 80% of them only once. The top ten clonotypes cover less than 11% of the sample.

The sequenced sample consisted of memory CD4+ T cells sorted from blood. According to the study, the label for this sample's cell subset or site signals: CD45RA-negative fraction. This receptor was obtained from a man aged 25 to 40 in good health.

The sequenced DNA: TGTGCCAGCAGCCTGGGCCAATCCCTTGAGCCGCAGTATTTT. It is translated as CASSLGQSLEPQYF. In this chain, TRBV5-3 is recombined with TRBJ2-3; the D gene assignment is ambiguous. TRBV5-3 is sorted into the ORF group, with uncertain function. Reading from cysteine to phenylalanine, the CDR3 counts 14 amino acids. The only DNA kept is the CDR3, 42 bases in frame from the first base. V loses 8 bases of germline sequence and J loses 10 bases, and the interval between the two ends is 23 bases.